Below are 5 T cell receptor beta chains sequenced from a single sample in a study of blood T cell repertoires in COVID-19. Assay: immunoSEQ multiplex PCR; the TCRdb copy retains only in-frame clones and omits some. Of about 260,000 clones in the sample, about 87% were seen once. The sequencing sample was made of peripheral blood. These TCRs come from a man aged 55 to 70 who had recovered from COVID-19.

This chain joins TRBV5-5 and TRBJ1-4; D is ambiguous. Germline V gene sequence: CDR1 SGHKS, CDR2 YYEKEE (reference sequence). Trimming shortened V by 0 bases and J by 3 bases, and 12 bases separated the two germline ends. This CDR3 contains 16 residues. CDR3 in amino acids: CASSLVSVRANEKLFF. CDR3 nucleotides: TGTGCCAGCAGCTTGGTGTCGGTACGGGCTAATGAAAAACTGTTTTTT.

This chain joins TRBV27 and TRBJ2-7; 9 bases line up with TRBD2. This CDR3 region has 14 residues. The V gene's germline CDR1 is MNHEY and CDR2 SMNVEV (reference sequence). The junction had 7 bases not matched to a gene; V was cut back by 5 bases and J by 5 bases. The CDR3 protein is CASSPAGGRNEQYF. The DNA of the CDR3 is TGTGCCAGCAGTCCAGCGGGGGGTCGGAACGAGCAGTACTTC.

This chain connects TRBV10-3 to TRBJ2-7, with 9 positions matching TRBD1. The CDR3 consists of 16 residues. The ends lost 5 bases at V and 0 bases at J; junction bases unmatched: 8. Looked up from germline, CDR1 is ENHRY and CDR2 is SYGVKD. In nucleotides, the CDR3 is TGTGCCATCAGTTTTGGGGGACAGGGAGCCTCCTACGAGCAGTACTTC. Protein sequence: CAISFGGQGASYEQYF.

This chain uses TRBV12-3 or TRBV12-4 with TRBJ1-3, with TRBD1 matching over 7 bases. There are 13 residues in the CDR3. Germline trimming cut 7 bases from V and 4 bases from J; bases unmatched to any gene: 4. CDR3 loop: CASTTTGGNTIYF. CDR3 DNA: TGTGCCAGCACCACGACAGGGGGAAACACCATATATTTT.

The chain recombines TRBV7-3 with TRBJ2-2; D is undetermined. Deletions cut 5 bases from V and 5 bases from J, with 12 bases between. Germline V CDR1 and CDR2: SGHTA, FQGTGA. The CDR3 contains 14 residues. This CDR3 is CASSPRRSTGELFF. Here the CDR3 DNA reads TGTGCCAGCAGCCCAAGGCGGAGTACCGGGGAGCTGTTTTTT. The full variable domain, its missing parts supplied by reference TRBV7-3 and TRBJ2-2, is GAGVSQTPSNKVTEKGKYVELRCDPISGHTALYWYRQSLGQGPEFLIYFQGTGAADDSGLPNDRFFAVRPEGSVSTLKIQRTERGDSAVYLCASSPRRSTGELFFGEGSRLTVL.